The 30 T cell receptor beta chains listed next were all sequenced from one sample in a study of T cell responses to AZD1222 COVID-19 vaccine. Here immunoSEQ multiplex PCR was the method, and the copy in TCRdb shows in-frame clones only, minus some. There are 180,000 or so clones in the sample; approximately 90% occur only once, and roughly 4.3% lies in the top ten. This specimen consisted of peripheral blood, obtained 28 days after the second dose of the MenACWY control vaccine. The receptors were gathered from an adult who received the MenACWY meningococcal vaccine as a control.

The V and J genes are TRBV6-2 or TRBV6-3 and TRBJ2-7, with 8 bases that match TRBD1. Germline lookup yields CDR1 MNHEY and CDR2 SVGEGT. The J segment lost 7 bases and the V segment lost 5 bases, leaving 10 bases of the junction unmatched. The CDR3 has 14 amino acids. For the CDR3, the DNA is TGTGCCAGCAGTGTAAGACAGGGGATGGGGGAGCAGTACTTC. This codes for CASSVRQGMGEQYF.

The rearrangement joins TRBV19 to TRBJ2-1; D is perhaps TRBD2 (6 bases). The CDR3 length is 14 residues. Germline V gene lookup returns CDR1 LNHDA and CDR2 SQIVND (reference sequence). V shed 8 bases and J shed 9 bases, with 20 bases lying between them. The CDR3 loop is CASGQTRMSTEQFF. The CDR3 region has the DNA TGTGCCAGTGGCCAGACTAGGATGTCGACTGAGCAGTTCTTC.

The chain combines TRBV6-5 with TRBJ2-7, with D unclear. V was clipped by 2 bases and J by 2 bases, with 10 bases between them. The germline V gene has CDR1 MNHEY and CDR2 SVGAGI. There are 14 residues in the CDR3. As DNA, the CDR3 is TGTGCCAGCAGTTACGATGGGCTAGCCTACGAGCAGTACTTC. It encodes CASSYDGLAYEQYF.

The sample holds a few counts of this clone. This chain uses TRBV12-3 or TRBV12-4 with TRBJ1-2, with no clear D. Between the trimmed V and J ends, which lost 3 bases and 2 bases, there was a span of 7 bases. The CDR3 loop spans 13 amino acids. The CDR3 reads CASSFTQNYGYTF. In DNA, the CDR3 is TGTGCCAGCAGTTTTACCCAGAACTATGGCTACACCTTC.

This chain connects TRBV12-3 or TRBV12-4 to TRBJ2-5; no clear D gene. The CDR3 has 12 amino acids. The V end lost 3 bases, the J end lost 3 bases, and 5 bases lay between the germline ends. DNA for the CDR3: TGTGCCAGCAGTTTTGTCGAAGAGACCCAGTACTTC. Its translation is CASSFVEETQYF.

This clone showed up just a few times. V is TRBV5-1 and J is TRBJ2-7; 7 nucleotides align to TRBD1. This CDR3 is 14 amino acids long. Looked up from germline, CDR1 is SGHRS and CDR2 is YFSETQ. The ends lost 0 bases at V and 3 bases at J; junction bases unmatched: 3. CDR3 amino acids: CASSLGGQIYEQYF. The CDR3 nucleotides read TGCGCCAGCAGCTTGGGGGGACAGATCTACGAGCAGTACTTC.

A single count supports this clone. This rearrangement joins TRBV4-1 to TRBJ1-2; D is possibly TRBD1 (6 bases). Trimming took off 1 base at V and 4 bases at J, with 13 bases between the two ends. The CDR3 sequence is 15 residues long. The germline V gene has CDR1 MGHRA and CDR2 YSYEKL. The CDR3, as DNA: TGCGCCAGCAGCCAAGGGGGGGACAAGCGCTATGGCTACACCTTC. Translating it yields CASSQGGDKRYGYTF.

This clone was detected ten times or more. This chain joins TRBV6-2 or TRBV6-3 and TRBJ1-1; D not resolved. In germline, CDR1 is MNHEY, CDR2 SVGEGT. The V end was cut by 4 bases, the J end by 0 bases, with 9 bases between. The CDR3 is made up of 14 amino acids. The CDR3 DNA reads TGTGCCAGCAGTTTAGTAATTTTGAACACTGAAGCTTTCTTT. It translates to CASSLVILNTEAFF.

The genes are TRBV29-1 and TRBJ1-2, with D possibly matching TRBD1 (6 bases). Trimming removed 5 bases at V and 4 bases at J, with 17 bases between. This CDR3 comprises 14 residues. CDR1 SQVTM and CDR2 ANQGSEA come from the germline V gene. As DNA, the CDR3 is TGCAGCGTTCCACAGGGTCCCCAAAGCTATGGCTACACCTTC. This codes for CSVPQGPQSYGYTF.

The chain recombines TRBV5-1 with TRBJ2-7; D could derive from TRBD1 or TRBD2 (5 bases each). The CDR3 covers 14 residues. Per the germline V gene, CDR1 is SGHRS and CDR2 is YFSETQ. V dropped 3 bases and J dropped 4 bases, with 14 bases sitting between them. CDR3 sequence: CASSSGTPGYEQYF. The CDR3 region has the DNA TGCGCCAGCAGCTCCGGGACCCCGGGTTACGAGCAGTACTTC.

The gene calls are TRBV4-3 and TRBJ1-4; D not resolved. In germline, CDR1 is LGHNA, CDR2 YSLEER. Between the trimmed V and J ends, which lost 0 bases and 1 base, there was a span of 12 bases. This CDR3 region has 17 residues. The CDR3 sequence: CASSQDTGWGTNEKLFF. CDR3 DNA: TGCGCCAGCAGCCAAGATACCGGCTGGGGAACTAATGAAAAACTGTTTTTT.

The V and J genes are TRBV10-3 and TRBJ1-1; no clear D gene. The ends were cut back, 4 bases at V and 7 bases at J, with 13 bases in the middle. This CDR3 comprises 13 residues. Germline-derived CDR1 and CDR2 are ENHRY and SYGVKD. The CDR3, as DNA: TGTGCCATCAGTGCTCCTAACATAGTTGAAGCTTTCTTT. This encodes CAISAPNIVEAFF.

The sample holds one count of this clone. The chain combines TRBV5-1 with TRBJ1-5; possible D gene TRBD1, 5 bases. CDR1 and CDR2 (germline): SGHRS, YFSETQ. Trimming took off 0 bases at V and 6 bases at J, with 10 bases between the two ends. There are 14 residues in the CDR3. The CDR3 DNA sequence: TGCGCCAGCAGCTTGGGTCTGGGGGGTCAGCCCCAGCATTTT. Translating it yields CASSLGLGGQPQHF.

The chain is built from TRBV7-2 and TRBJ2-2, with 10 nucleotides matching TRBD1. Losses at the gene ends were 1 base for V and 6 bases for J; bases not matched to a gene: 5. Germline assignment: CDR1 SGHTA and CDR2 FQGNSA. The CDR3 runs to 16 residues. For the CDR3, the DNA is TGTGCCAGCAGCTTAGGGGGACAGGGGATGCCCGGGGAGCTGTTTTTT. It codes for CASSLGGQGMPGELFF.

V usage is TRBV28 and J usage is TRBJ2-3, with 8 bases identical to TRBD1. Germline-derived CDR1 and CDR2 are MDHEN and SYDVKM. After removal of 6 bases from V and 1 base from J, the junction contained 9 bases not matched to a gene. The CDR3 has 16 amino acids. The CDR3, as DNA: TGTGCCAGCAGACCCGGACAGGGAACGGGCACAGATACGCAGTATTTT. Its translation: CASRPGQGTGTDTQYF.

This clone was detected only once. V usage is TRBV12-3 or TRBV12-4 and J usage is TRBJ1-2; possibly TRBD1 for D (6 bases). The CDR3 sequence is 11 residues long. V was clipped by 5 bases and J by 8 bases, with 9 bases between them. The CDR3 region has the DNA TGTGCCAGCAGTCTCAGGGGCGGCTACACCTTC. Amino acids: CASSLRGGYTF.

V and J are TRBV4-2 and TRBJ1-1; D might be TRBD1 (5 bases). CDR1 and CDR2 from the germline V gene are LGHNA and YNFKEQ. The CDR3 totals 15 residues. V shed 0 bases and J shed 1 base, with 9 bases lying between them. The CDR3 sequence is CASSQDQGRNTEAFF. The CDR3 DNA follows: TGTGCCAGCAGCCAAGATCAGGGTCGGAACACTGAAGCTTTCTTT.

A remark on this clone: Distinct nucleotide sequences in the sample also encode this CDR3. The CDR3: CSVGGGNTEAFF. CDR3 DNA sequence: TGCAGCGTCGGCGGGGGGAACACTGAAGCTTTCTTT. The V gene is TRBV29-1, the J gene TRBJ1-1; TRBD1 is a possible D gene (5 bases). The germline V and J ends were trimmed by 6 bases and 1 base, with 9 bases remaining between them. This CDR3 has 12 residues. Germline values: CDR1 SQVTM, CDR2 ANQGSEA.

V usage is TRBV7-3 and J usage is TRBJ1-1; D ambiguous. The V gene's germline CDR1 is SGHTA and CDR2 FQGTGA. V lost 2 bases and J 7 bases, leaving 11 bases between the germline ends. This CDR3 comprises 13 residues. CDR3 sequence reads: CASSLYNGGEAFF. The CDR3 DNA reads as TGTGCCAGCAGCTTATACAATGGTGGTGAAGCTTTCTTT.

The genes are TRBV28 and TRBJ1-3; D gene unclear. Germline CDR1 reads MDHEN; CDR2 reads SYDVKM. V was pared by 6 bases and J by 1 base, with 4 bases between. The CDR3 loop spans 12 amino acids. The CDR3 DNA is TGTGCCAGCAGGGAATCTGGAAACACCATATATTTT. This codes for CASRESGNTIYF.

V usage is TRBV7-8 and J usage is TRBJ1-5; the D is unclear. The CDR3 length is 12 residues. The germline V gene has CDR1 SGHVS and CDR2 FQNEAQ. Trimming shortened V by 4 bases and J by 5 bases, and 6 bases separated the two germline ends. Here the CDR3 reads CASSSWDQPQHF. CDR3 bases: TGTGCCAGCAGCTCTTGGGATCAGCCCCAGCATTTT.

In this sample, this clone turned up once. The rearrangement links TRBV29-1 to TRBJ1-5; 8 positions match TRBD1. CDR3 size: 14 residues. With V trimmed by 7 bases and J by 6 bases, 11 bases remained unmatched. Germline CDR1 is SQVTM and CDR2 is ANQGSEA. CDR3 sequence: CSAGQGLGGQPQHF. In nucleotides, the CDR3 is TGCAGCGCCGGACAGGGATTAGGGGGTCAGCCCCAGCATTTT.

The rearrangement joins TRBV7-9 to TRBJ1-1; D gene uncertain. Germline V gives CDR1 SEHNR, CDR2 FQNEAQ (reference sequence). The CDR3 sequence is 14 residues long. Trimming pared 1 base from V and 5 bases from J, leaving 11 bases between. The CDR3 loop is CASSLGVVRTEAFF. CDR3 in DNA: TGTGCCAGCAGCTTAGGGGTGGTGAGGACTGAAGCTTTCTTT.

The V and J genes are TRBV27 and TRBJ2-5; 9 bases are a match to TRBD2. Germline lookup yields CDR1 MNHEY and CDR2 SMNVEV (reference sequence). With 5 bases clipped from V and 4 bases from J, the junction kept 11 bases outside the gene matches. The CDR3 totals 16 residues. The CDR3 region has the DNA TGTGCCAGCAGTAAAATAGCGGGAGCTGGTTTAGAGACCCAGTACTTC. Amino acid sequence: CASSKIAGAGLETQYF.

Concerning this clone itself: Germline and junction disagree at one end, which may indicate a read error. This sequence joins TRBV28 and TRBJ2-7; tentatively, D is TRBD1 (5 bases). The CDR3 has 9 amino acids. Germline V gene sequence: CDR1 MDHEN, CDR2 SYDVKM. In DNA, the CDR3 is TGTGCCAGCGGCTACGACAGAGTCTTC. Residues: CASGYDRVF.

V gene TRBV5-1 combines with J gene TRBJ1-3; D unclear. CDR3 size: 15 residues. V lost 1 base and J lost 4, with 12 bases in between. CDR1 and CDR2 from the germline V gene are SGHRS and YFSETQ. The CDR3 nucleotides read TGCGCCAGCAGCTTGACTGGCCTCACAGGAAACACCATATATTTT. Translating it yields CASSLTGLTGNTIYF.

CDR3 nucleotides: TGTGCCAGCAGGCGGGGACAGGACCTTTTGGGCGAGCAGTACTTC. This gives the protein CASRRGQDLLGEQYF. The V call is TRBV6-6, the J call TRBJ2-7; 8 bases line up with TRBD1. CDR1 is MNHNY and CDR2 is SVGAGI in the germline V gene (reference sequence). The CDR3 runs 15 residues. V gave up 6 bases and J gave up 6 bases; unmatched junction bases: 13.

The rearrangement joins TRBV28 to TRBJ1-2; weak D call: TRBD1 (5 bases). Germline V gene sequence: CDR1 MDHEN, CDR2 SYDVKM. This CDR3 comprises 12 residues. Between the trimmed V and J ends, which lost 5 bases and 4 bases, there was a span of 8 bases. CDR3 sequence (DNA): TGTGCCAGCAGTACAGGCCTCTATGGCTACACCTTC. Amino acids: CASSTGLYGYTF.

The V gene is TRBV18, the J gene TRBJ2-7, with D possibly called TRBD1 or TRBD2 (5 bases each). The germline CDR1 and CDR2 sequences are KGHSH and LQKENI. V dropped 3 bases and J dropped 0 bases, with 15 bases sitting between them. CDR3 length: 16 residues. CDR3 in DNA: TGTGCCAGCTCACCTGTTCTAGGGACGGTCTCCTACGAGCAGTACTTC. This codes for CASSPVLGTVSYEQYF.

The chain employs TRBV28 and TRBJ1-1; the match to TRBD1 covers 7 bases. The CDR3 is 14 residues long. The J segment lost 0 bases and the V segment lost 10 bases, leaving 8 bases of the junction unmatched. Germline assignment: CDR1 MDHEN and CDR2 SYDVKM. The CDR3 DNA is TGTGCCACCACAGGGGCTCTCATGAACACTGAAGCTTTCTTT. Its protein is CATTGALMNTEAFF.